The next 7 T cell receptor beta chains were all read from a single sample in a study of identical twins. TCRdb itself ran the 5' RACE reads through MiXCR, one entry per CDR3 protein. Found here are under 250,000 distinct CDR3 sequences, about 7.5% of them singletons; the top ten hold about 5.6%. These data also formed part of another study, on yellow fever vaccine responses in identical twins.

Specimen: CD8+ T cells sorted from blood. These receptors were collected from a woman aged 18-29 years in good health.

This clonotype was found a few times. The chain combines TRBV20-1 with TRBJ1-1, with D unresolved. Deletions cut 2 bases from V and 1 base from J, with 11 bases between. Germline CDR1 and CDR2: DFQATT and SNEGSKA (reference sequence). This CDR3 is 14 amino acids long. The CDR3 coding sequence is TGCAGTGCTAGATTCAGGCCCGAGAACACTGAAGCTTTCTTT. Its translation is CSARFRPENTEAFF.

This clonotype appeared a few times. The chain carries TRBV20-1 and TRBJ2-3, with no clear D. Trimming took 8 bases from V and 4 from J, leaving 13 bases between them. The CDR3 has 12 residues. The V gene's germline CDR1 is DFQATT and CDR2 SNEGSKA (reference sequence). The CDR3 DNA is TGCAGTAAGGCAGGAGATGCAGATACGCAGTATTTT. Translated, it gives CSKAGDADTQYF.

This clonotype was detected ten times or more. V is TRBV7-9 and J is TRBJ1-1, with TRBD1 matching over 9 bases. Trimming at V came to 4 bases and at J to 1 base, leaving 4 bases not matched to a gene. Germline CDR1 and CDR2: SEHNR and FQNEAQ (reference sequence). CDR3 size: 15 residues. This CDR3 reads CASSSNRGPNTEAFF. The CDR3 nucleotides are TGTGCCAGCAGCTCAAACAGGGGGCCGAACACTGAAGCTTTCTTT.

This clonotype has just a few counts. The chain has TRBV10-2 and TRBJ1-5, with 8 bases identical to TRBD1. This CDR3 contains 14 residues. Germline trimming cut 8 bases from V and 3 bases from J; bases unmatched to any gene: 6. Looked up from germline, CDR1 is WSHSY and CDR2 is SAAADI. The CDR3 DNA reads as TGCGCCAGCTGCCTGGACAGGGCCAATCAGCCCCAGCATTTT. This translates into CASCLDRANQPQHF.

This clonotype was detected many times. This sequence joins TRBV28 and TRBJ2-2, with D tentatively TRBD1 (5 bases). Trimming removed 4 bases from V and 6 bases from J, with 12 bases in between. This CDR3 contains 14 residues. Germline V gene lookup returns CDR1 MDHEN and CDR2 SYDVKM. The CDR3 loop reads CASSWDQGPGELFF. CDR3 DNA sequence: TGTGCCAGCAGTTGGGATCAGGGTCCCGGGGAGCTGTTTTTT.

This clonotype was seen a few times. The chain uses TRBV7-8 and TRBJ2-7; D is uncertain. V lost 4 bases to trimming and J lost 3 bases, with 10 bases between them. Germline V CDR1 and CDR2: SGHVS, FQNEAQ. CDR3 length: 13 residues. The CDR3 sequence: CASSYNTGYEQYV. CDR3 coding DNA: TGTGCCAGCAGCTATAACACGGGCTACGAGCAGTACGTC.

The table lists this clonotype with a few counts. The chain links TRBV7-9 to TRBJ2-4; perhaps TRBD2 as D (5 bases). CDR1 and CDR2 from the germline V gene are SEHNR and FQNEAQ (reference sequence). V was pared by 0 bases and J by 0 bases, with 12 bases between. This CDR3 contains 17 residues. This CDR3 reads CASSLASGGLAKNIQYF. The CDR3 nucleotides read TGTGCCAGCAGCTTAGCTTCTGGAGGATTAGCCAAAAACATTCAGTACTTC.